These 28 T cell receptor beta chains were sequenced from one sample in a study of memory CD4+ T cells and cytomegalovirus serostatus. The sort gate was single viable CD3+CD4+CD8-CD45RO+ cells for memory CD4+ T cells. Here immunoSEQ multiplex PCR was the method, and the copy in TCRdb shows in-frame clones only, minus some. The table has under 55,000 clones, around four fifths seen once. The sample consisted of memory CD4+ T cells from blood. The receptors originated from an adult in good health and CMV-seropositive.

CDR3 residues: CASSLNGVHRVRNTIYF. Here the CDR3 DNA reads TGTGCCAGCAGCTTAAATGGGGTGCATAGAGTTCGAAACACCATATATTTT. The chain recombines TRBV7-2 with TRBJ1-3; D gene ambiguous. The V end lost 2 bases, the J end lost 5 bases, and 19 bases lay between the germline ends. Germline V gene lookup returns CDR1 SGHTA and CDR2 FQGNSA. The CDR3 totals 17 residues.

This clone was seen a few times. The chain employs TRBV2 and TRBJ1-2, with D perhaps TRBD1 (5 bases). The CDR3 sequence is 14 residues long. The ends were cut back, 4 bases at V and 0 bases at J, with 9 bases in the middle. From germline, CDR1 is SNHLY and CDR2 FYNNEI. CDR3 region: CASSGQTPNYGYTF. The CDR3 DNA is TGTGCCAGCAGTGGACAGACCCCTAACTATGGCTACACCTTC.

The chain has TRBV4-3 and TRBJ1-5; D unresolved. Trimming shortened V by 0 bases and J by 6 bases, and 9 bases separated the two germline ends. The CDR3 has 14 amino acids. CDR1 and CDR2 (germline): LGHNA, YSLEER. CDR3 region: CASSQDRNTQPQHF. The CDR3 DNA follows: TGCGCCAGCAGCCAAGACAGGAATACTCAGCCCCAGCATTTT.

V and J are TRBV18 and TRBJ2-7, with 8 bases lining up with TRBD2. Germline assignment: CDR1 KGHSH and CDR2 LQKENI. This CDR3 has 17 residues. The J segment lost 1 base and the V segment lost 8 bases, leaving 16 bases of the junction unmatched. The CDR3 region has the DNA TGTGCCAGCCAAGAAGGAATAGGAACTAGCGGTTCCTACGAGCAGTACTTC. Encoded protein: CASQEGIGTSGSYEQYF. Using reference TRBV18 and TRBJ2-7 for the parts outside the CDR3, the full variable domain is NAGVMQNPRHLVRRRGQEARLRCSPMKGHSHVYWYRQLPEEGLKFMVYLQKENIIDESGMPKERFSAEFPKEGPSILRIQQVVRGDSAAYFCASQEGIGTSGSYEQYFGPGTRLTVT.

The rearrangement joins TRBV7-9 to TRBJ1-5; possible D gene TRBD1, 5 bases. V gave up 4 bases and J gave up 0 bases, with 13 bases separating them. The CDR3 has 16 residues. Germline V gene sequence: CDR1 SEHNR, CDR2 FQNEAQ (reference sequence). The CDR3 is CASSSTAGNSNQPQHF. In DNA form, the CDR3 reads TGTGCCAGCAGCTCAACGGCAGGGAATAGCAATCAGCCCCAGCATTTT.

The J gene is TRBJ1-2, the V gene TRBV2, with D possibly TRBD1 on 6 matching bases. V lost 4 bases, J lost 0 bases, and 9 bases lay in between. CDR1 and CDR2 (germline): SNHLY, FYNNEI. This CDR3 has 14 residues. CDR3 sequence (DNA): TGTGCCAGCAGTGTTCAGGGGACTAACTATGGCTACACCTTC. It encodes CASSVQGTNYGYTF.

The chain has TRBV11-2 and TRBJ1-2; 10 nucleotides line up with TRBD1. The CDR3 extends over 14 amino acids. Germline-derived CDR1 and CDR2 are SGHAT and FQNNGV. The V gene end was trimmed by 5 bases and the J gene end by 8 bases; junction bases not matched to a gene: 8. This chain's CDR3 is CASSQRGDRGGYTF. As DNA, the CDR3 is TGTGCCAGCAGCCAACGGGGGGACAGGGGAGGCTACACCTTC.

This clone was seen only once. The chain couples TRBV6-6 to TRBJ2-3, with D perhaps TRBD1 (5 bases). Germline values: CDR1 MNHNY, CDR2 SVGAGI (reference sequence). Trimming took off 0 bases at V and 4 bases at J, with 14 bases between the two ends. CDR3 length: 16 amino acids. CDR3 nucleotides: TGTGCCAGCAGTTACTCGAGAGGAAGGGGCGCAGATACGCAGTATTTT. Translated, it gives CASSYSRGRGADTQYF.

The V and J genes are TRBV28 and TRBJ1-1; D gene ambiguous. CDR3 length: 15 amino acids. The germline gives CDR1 MDHEN, CDR2 SYDVKM. V was trimmed by 1 base and J by 1 base, leaving 10 bases between them. CDR3 bases: TGTGCCAGCAGTTTATTAGGCCCCTCGAACACTGAAGCTTTCTTT. Protein product: CASSLLGPSNTEAFF.

The rearrangement uses TRBV15 and TRBJ1-2; D is ambiguous. This CDR3 region has 12 residues. Trimming removed 4 bases at V and 8 bases at J, with 11 bases between. The germline CDR1 and CDR2 sequences are LNHNV and YYDKDF (reference sequence). The CDR3 DNA sequence: TGTGCCACCAGCAACGGGGTAGACGGCTACACCTTC. As protein: CATSNGVDGYTF.

V usage is TRBV6-5 and J usage is TRBJ1-1; the match to TRBD1 covers 7 bases. V was clipped by 7 bases and J by 3 bases; unmatched bases: 8. CDR3 length equals 14 residues. The germline V gene has CDR1 MNHEY and CDR2 SVGAGI. The CDR3 DNA is TGTGCCAGCACCTCACAGGGGACAGACACTGAAGCTTTCTTT. It yields the protein CASTSQGTDTEAFF.

The V gene is TRBV5-4, the J gene TRBJ2-1; 8 bases are shared with TRBD2. Germline V gene lookup returns CDR1 SGHNT and CDR2 YYREEE (reference sequence). The CDR3 covers 16 residues. V lost 0 bases to trimming and J lost 2 bases; unmatched junction nucleotides: 4. The CDR3 loop is CASSLGDGRAYNEQFF. CDR3 DNA: TGTGCCAGCAGCTTGGGGGACGGGAGGGCCTACAATGAGCAGTTCTTC.

CDR3 sequence: CASSTSTGTFEKLFF. CDR3 nucleotide sequence: TGTGCCAGCAGCACCTCGACAGGCACGTTTGAAAAACTGTTTTTT. The chain carries TRBV7-9 and TRBJ1-4, with D perhaps TRBD1 (6 bases). With 5 bases removed from V and 7 bases from J, the gap between germline ends came to 17 bases. Germline assignment: CDR1 SEHNR and CDR2 FQNEAQ (reference sequence). The CDR3 runs to 15 residues.

V usage is TRBV11-1 and J usage is TRBJ2-1, with no clear D. The V gene lost 3 bases and the J gene lost 2 bases, with 8 bases spanning the gap. The CDR3 sequence is 14 residues long. Germline CDR1 and CDR2: SGHAT and FQDESV (reference sequence). The CDR3 reads CASSLKVAYNEQFF. CDR3 sequence (DNA): TGTGCCAGCAGCTTGAAAGTTGCCTACAATGAGCAGTTCTTC.

This chain connects TRBV5-1 to TRBJ1-2, with a possible D match to TRBD1 (5 bases). Germline V gene sequence: CDR1 SGHRS, CDR2 YFSETQ. The CDR3 has 13 amino acids. V was clipped by 3 bases and J by 7 bases, with 13 bases between them. The chain's CDR3 is CASSSDIRSGYTF. The CDR3 nucleotides are TGCGCCAGCAGCTCGGACATAAGATCTGGCTACACCTTC.

CDR3 in DNA: TGCAGTAACATGGGGGGTGATACGCAGTATTTT. It specifies CSNMGGDTQYF. The V and J genes are TRBV20-1 and TRBJ2-3; D perhaps matches TRBD2 (6 bases). This CDR3 region has 11 residues. CDR1 and CDR2 from the germline V gene are DFQATT and SNEGSKA (reference sequence). V lost 8 bases and J lost 6, with 12 bases in between.

The chain uses TRBV5-1 and TRBJ2-3; TRBD2 agrees at 8 bases. Looked up from germline, CDR1 is SGHRS and CDR2 is YFSETQ. The CDR3 has 15 amino acids. The trim removed 2 bases at V and 8 bases at J, leaving 10 bases unmatched. The CDR3 nucleotides are TGCGCCAGCAGCTTATCGGGGGGGCTCCCCCCTACGCAGTATTTT. Amino acids: CASSLSGGLPPTQYF. The full variable domain, with the rest looked up from reference TRBV5-1 and TRBJ2-3, is KAGVTQTPRYLIKTRGQQVTLSCSPISGHRSVSWYQQTPGQGLQFLFEYFSETQRNKGNFPGRFSGRQFSNSRSEMNVSTLELGDSALYLCASSLSGGLPPTQYFGPGTRLTVL.

This clone was picked up a small number of times. The chain links TRBV6-5 to TRBJ2-3; 9 bases line up with TRBD2. CDR3 length equals 15 residues. V was pared by 6 bases and J by 2 bases, with 6 bases of the junction left unmatched. CDR1 and CDR2 from the germline V gene are MNHEY and SVGAGI. The DNA for the CDR3 is TGTGCCAGCAGCAATAGCGGGAGCCCCACAGATACGCAGTATTTT. This encodes CASSNSGSPTDTQYF.

The chain carries TRBV5-6 and TRBJ1-6; maybe TRBD1 (5 bases). Trimming removed 4 bases at V and 10 bases at J, with 15 bases between. The length of the CDR3 is 14 residues. CDR1 SGHDT and CDR2 YYEEEE come from the germline V gene. CDR3 nucleotides: TGTGCCAGCAGCCCGGGGCACATTGGGTCACCCCTCCACTTT. This encodes CASSPGHIGSPLHF.

The chain's CDR3 is CASSTLGRNPYEQYF. The CDR3 DNA reads TGTGCCAGTAGCACCCTGGGTCGCAATCCCTACGAGCAGTACTTC. The chain carries TRBV19 and TRBJ2-7; D is undetermined. Germline CDR1 is LNHDA and CDR2 is SQIVND (reference sequence). The CDR3 runs to 15 residues. Trimming removed 6 bases from V and 2 bases from J, with 17 bases in between.

This clone has a single count. The chain couples TRBV28 to TRBJ2-1, with D perhaps matching TRBD2 (5 bases). The V end lost 3 bases, the J end lost 7 bases, and 19 bases lay between the germline ends. CDR1 is MDHEN, CDR2 SYDVKM, per germline. The CDR3 runs to 16 residues. For the CDR3, the DNA is TGTGCCAGCAGTTTTCCAGGAGGCCCTACTCTAAATGAGCAGTTCTTC. It codes for CASSFPGGPTLNEQFF.

The rearrangement joins TRBV4-2 to TRBJ1-6; D remains unclear. Trimming took off 0 bases at V and 8 bases at J, with 8 bases between the two ends. The germline gives CDR1 LGHNA, CDR2 YNFKEQ. This CDR3 region has 14 residues. Here the CDR3 DNA reads TGTGCCAGCAGCCAAGAAGTGTTTGATTCACCCCTCCACTTT. This translates into CASSQEVFDSPLHF.

The CDR3 region is CASSQVSPRDFSDTQYF. Here the CDR3 DNA reads TGTGCCAGCAGCCAAGTATCTCCCCGGGATTTCTCAGATACGCAGTATTTT. This chain uses TRBV4-2 with TRBJ2-3; a weak D match, TRBD2 (5 bases). Germline CDR1 is LGHNA and CDR2 is YNFKEQ. The CDR3 totals 17 residues. The V and J ends lost 1 base and 4 bases respectively, with 18 bases between them.

The genes are TRBV7-9 and TRBJ1-5; the D gene is possibly TRBD1 (5 bases). CDR3 length: 17 amino acids. The germline V gene encodes CDR1 SEHNR and CDR2 FQNEAQ (reference sequence). Trimming took off 1 base at V and 3 bases at J, with 16 bases between the two ends. CDR3 region: CASSLGGRGGYNQPQHF. The CDR3, as DNA: TGTGCCAGCAGCTTAGGCGGCCGGGGGGGATACAATCAGCCCCAGCATTTT.

This clone was counted once. The chain has TRBV7-6 and TRBJ2-5; 9 bases are a match to TRBD2. The CDR3 totals 16 residues. Germline lookup yields CDR1 SGHVS and CDR2 FNYEAQ. The V and J ends lost 2 bases and 5 bases, in that order; junction bases with no gene match: 9. CDR3 amino acids: CASSLIGSGSGETQYF. CDR3 nucleotide sequence: TGTGCCAGCAGCTTAATCGGTAGCGGGAGTGGGGAGACCCAGTACTTC. Looking up the rest from reference TRBV7-6 and TRBJ2-5 gives the full variable domain: GAGVSQSPRYKVTKRGQDVALRCDPISGHVSLYWYRQALGQGPEFLTYFNYEAQQDKSGLPNDRFSAERPEGSISTLTIQRTEQRDSAMYRCASSLIGSGSGETQYFGPGTRLLVL.

The chain links TRBV1 to TRBJ2-5; no DNA check was done on the table's D call, TRBD2. TRBV1 is an annotated pseudogene. This CDR3 is built from 15 residues. The CDR3 nucleotides are TGCACCAGCTCGGGACTACCGGTTCGACGAGAGACCCAGTACTTC. Translated, it gives CTSSGLPVRRETQYF.

This CDR3 is CASSYARGRADTQYF. The CDR3 DNA reads as TGTGCCAGCAGTTACGCCAGGGGGCGCGCAGATACGCAGTATTTT. The rearrangement joins TRBV6-5 to TRBJ2-3; TRBD1 aligns across 8 bases. This CDR3 spans 15 amino acids. With 2 bases clipped from V and 4 bases from J, the junction kept 5 bases outside the gene matches. In germline, CDR1 is MNHEY, CDR2 SVGAGI.

V and J are TRBV5-1 and TRBJ2-7, with 9 bases identical to TRBD1. Germline-derived CDR1 and CDR2 are SGHRS and YFSETQ. V trimming: 3 bases; J trimming: 1 base; junction bases outside the gene matches: 11. The CDR3 spans 17 residues. The CDR3 loop is CASSYGTGKMGSYEQYF. The DNA of the CDR3 is TGCGCCAGCAGCTACGGGACAGGGAAAATGGGTTCCTACGAGCAGTACTTC.